This T cell receptor beta chain is from a study of cytomegalovirus exposure and HLA in healthy donors. Study-wide findings and caveats: In a later analysis, HLA-C alleles had the fewest associated TCRs, DRB1 alleles the most. In a later analysis, the majority of CMV-associated beta chains seemingly showed HLA restriction.

About this clone itself: As yet, its antigen is unknown.

Trimming at V came to 4 bases and at J to 6 bases, leaving 4 bases not matched to a gene. The CDR3 runs to 14 residues. The germline gives CDR1 MNHEY, CDR2 SMNVEV (reference sequence). The primer mix had 60 Vbeta and 13 Jbeta primers. Clones were sequenced by immunoSEQ multiplex PCR, and TCRdb holds only the in-frame ones, with some missing. The table includes more than 100,000 clones, approximately 77% detected once. This chain uses TRBV27 with TRBJ2-7; 12 positions agree with TRBD2. Sequenced sample: PBMCs. The TCR originated in a woman aged 55-69 years in good health and CMV-seronegative. CDR3: CASSYGLAGSEQYF. CDR3 bases: TGTGCCAGCAGTTACGGACTAGCGGGATCCGAGCAGTACTTC.